This T cell receptor beta chain was recovered during a study of blood T cells in healthy people across ages. Combining a sample-barcoded 5' primer with a J-beta primer mix, a second PCR ran for roughly 6 to 12 cycles. TCRdb itself ran the 5' RACE reads through MiXCR, one entry per CDR3 protein. The sample consists of more than 1.4 million distinct CDR3 sequences, 40% to 50% of them appearing once. This clonotype was obtained from a woman in her late teens or twenties in good health. Sequencing was carried out using blood.

The CDR3 region has the DNA TGTGCCAGCAGTTACTCGAAAGACAGGCCCCAGCATTTT. Residues: CASSYSKDRPQHF. V gene TRBV6-5 combines with J gene TRBJ1-5; a possible D gene is TRBD1 (5 bases). V was clipped by 0 bases and J by 9 bases, with 9 bases between them. Per germline, CDR1 MNHEY and CDR2 SVGAGI. The CDR3 spans 13 residues.